This TCR beta chain stems from a study of early T cells in non-severe SARS-CoV-2 infection. Overall study: From unsorted whole blood, bulk RNA was sequenced, and the chains remained unpaired.

Unique molecular identifier tags were affixed to discrete cDNA molecules. In TCRdb, the 5' RACE reads were re-called with MiXCR into one record per CDR3 protein. The sample lists 100,000 to 150,000 distinct CDR3 sequences, under 15% occurring once. Study observations and caveats: There was a bias toward anti-spike CD8 responses in VDJdb matching, which missed private and CD4 specificities.

The CDR3 totals 17 residues. CDR1 and CDR2 (germline): SGHDT, YYEEEE. Trimming left V 3 bases short and J 0 bases short, with 13 bases between. This clonotype was recorded once. The antigen is unknown. The chain couples TRBV5-6 to TRBJ1-6, with D possibly TRBD1 on 5 matching bases. Material for sequencing was whole blood. This receptor was taken from an adult who was a healthcare worker with PCR-confirmed SARS-CoV-2 infection or an uninfected control (not recorded which). CDR3 in amino acids: CASSSRGRGSYNSPLHF. The DNA for the CDR3 is TGTGCCAGCAGCTCGCGAGGGAGGGGCTCCTATAATTCACCCCTCCACTTT.